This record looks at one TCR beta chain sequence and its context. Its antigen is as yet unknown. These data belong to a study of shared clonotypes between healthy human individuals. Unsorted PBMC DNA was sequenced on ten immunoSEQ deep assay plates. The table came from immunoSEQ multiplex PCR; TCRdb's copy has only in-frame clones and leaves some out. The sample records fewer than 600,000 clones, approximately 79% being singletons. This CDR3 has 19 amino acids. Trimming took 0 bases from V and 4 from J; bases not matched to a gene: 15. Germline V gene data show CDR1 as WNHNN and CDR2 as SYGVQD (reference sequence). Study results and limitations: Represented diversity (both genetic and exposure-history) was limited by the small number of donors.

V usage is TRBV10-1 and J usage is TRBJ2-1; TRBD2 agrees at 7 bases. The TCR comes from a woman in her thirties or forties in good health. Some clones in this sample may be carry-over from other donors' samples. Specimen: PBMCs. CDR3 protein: CASSESTPSSGGRYNEQFF. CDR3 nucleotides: TGCGCCAGCAGTGAGTCGACTCCGTCTAGCGGCGGAAGATACAATGAGCAGTTCTTC.